The rows below give T cell receptor beta chains drawn from one sample of a study of T cell changes during pregnancy in multiple sclerosis. Clones were sequenced by immunoSEQ multiplex PCR, and TCRdb holds only the in-frame ones, with some missing. The data contain tens of thousands of clones, 88% of them singletons. Material: CD4+ T cells from peripheral blood mononuclear cells, obtained in the first trimester of pregnancy. Every receptor here comes from a female donor in good health, enrolled as a control in a pregnancy study. Both conserved end residues are part of each CDR3. D genes are given only for firm matches. Only part of the rows carry a size: once, few, many, or a class if the clone is expanded.

j_gene: TRBJ2-2
d_gene: TRBD1
v_gene: TRBV18
abundance: NA
CDR3nt: TGTGCCAGCTCACCCGGACAGGGGGCCGGGGAGCTGTTTTTT
CDR3aa: CASSPGQGAGELFF

j_gene: TRBJ2-7
d_gene: NA
v_gene: TRBV18
abundance: once
CDR3nt: TGTGCCAGCTCACCGGCGGATGGGTACGAGCAGTACTTC
CDR3aa: CASSPADGYEQYF

j_gene: TRBJ2-7
d_gene: NA
v_gene: TRBV6-5
abundance: NA
CDR3nt: TGTGCCAGCAGTTATTGGGGGACGGAGGGAGAGCAGTACTTC
CDR3aa: CASSYWGTEGEQYF

j_gene: TRBJ1-2
d_gene: NA
v_gene: TRBV18
abundance: NA
CDR3nt: TGTGCCAGCTCAATTACAGGGTCCTCTGGGCCCTATGGCTACACCTTC
CDR3aa: CASSITGSSGPYGYTF

j_gene: TRBJ1-1
d_gene: NA
v_gene: TRBV5-1
abundance: NA
CDR3nt: TGCGCCAGCAGCTTCAGGGATAACACTGAAGCTTTCTTT
CDR3aa: CASSFRDNTEAFF

j_gene: TRBJ2-1
d_gene: TRBD2
v_gene: TRBV28
abundance: NA
CDR3nt: TGTGCCAGCAGTCCCTTGGGTTGGGGACTAGCCGCTATCAATGAGCAGTTCTTC
CDR3aa: CASSPLGWGLAAINEQFF

j_gene: TRBJ2-7
d_gene: TRBD1
v_gene: TRBV30
abundance: once
CDR3nt: TGTGCCTTACGGGACAGTTCCTACGAGCAGTACTTC
CDR3aa: CALRDSSYEQYF

j_gene: TRBJ2-7
d_gene: TRBD2
v_gene: TRBV14
abundance: NA
CDR3nt: TGTGCCAGCAGCCCCCCGCCCGGGACTAGCGGGATCAAGACCTACGAGCAGTACTTC
CDR3aa: CASSPPPGTSGIKTYEQYF

j_gene: TRBJ1-1
d_gene: NA
v_gene: TRBV6-5
abundance: NA
CDR3nt: TGTGCCAGCAGGCCTTTGGGGCAGACGGGCACTGAAGCTTTCTTT
CDR3aa: CASRPLGQTGTEAFF

j_gene: TRBJ2-2
d_gene: NA
v_gene: TRBV2
abundance: NA
CDR3nt: TGTGCCAGCGGTTACGGAGGGAACACCGGGGAGCTGTTTTTT
CDR3aa: CASGYGGNTGELFF

j_gene: TRBJ2-7
d_gene: NA
v_gene: TRBV5-8
abundance: NA
CDR3nt: TGTGCCCCCACGGGTTGGGTCCCCTACGAGCAGTACTTC
CDR3aa: CAPTGWVPYEQYF

j_gene: TRBJ2-1
d_gene: NA
v_gene: TRBV6-4
abundance: few
CDR3nt: TGTGCCAGCAGTGACTCGGAGGGTGGCAATGAGCAGTTCTTC
CDR3aa: CASSDSEGGNEQFF

j_gene: TRBJ2-3
d_gene: NA
v_gene: TRBV5-1
abundance: NA
CDR3nt: TGCGCCAGCAGCTCAAGGGCCCGCGGTTTAACGGGGACAGATACGCAGTATTTT
CDR3aa: CASSSRARGLTGTDTQYF

j_gene: TRBJ2-2
d_gene: NA
v_gene: TRBV7-9
abundance: NA
CDR3nt: TGTGCCAGCAGCTTAGCTAGCAGAAACACCGGGGAGCTGTTTTTT
CDR3aa: CASSLASRNTGELFF

j_gene: TRBJ2-1
d_gene: NA
v_gene: TRBV5-1
abundance: few
CDR3nt: TGCGCCAGCAGGACAGCACTAAGCTCCTACAATGAGCAGTTCTTC
CDR3aa: CASRTALSSYNEQFF

j_gene: TRBJ2-7
d_gene: NA
v_gene: TRBV7-8
abundance: NA
CDR3nt: TGTGCCAGCAGCCCTGAGCGTTCAGTTGCTACCCACGAGCAGTACTTC
CDR3aa: CASSPERSVATHEQYF

j_gene: TRBJ1-6
d_gene: TRBD1
v_gene: TRBV30
abundance: once
CDR3nt: TGTGCCTGGCTTCCAGGGGGAAGCTCCTATAATTCACCCCTCCACTTT
CDR3aa: CAWLPGGSSYNSPLHF

j_gene: TRBJ1-5
d_gene: NA
v_gene: TRBV6-5
abundance: NA
CDR3nt: TGTGCCAGCAGTTACGGAGGGGAGTTAGGGCAGCCCCAGCATTTT
CDR3aa: CASSYGGELGQPQHF

j_gene: TRBJ1-2
d_gene: TRBD1
v_gene: TRBV11-2
abundance: NA
CDR3nt: TGTGCCAGCAGCGCGGGACAGTTCGTTCGGGGCTACACCTTC
CDR3aa: CASSAGQFVRGYTF

j_gene: TRBJ2-1
d_gene: NA
v_gene: TRBV19
abundance: NA
CDR3nt: TGTGCCAGTAGACCTGACAGGAGCTCCTACAATGAGCAGTTCTTC
CDR3aa: CASRPDRSSYNEQFF

j_gene: TRBJ2-2
d_gene: NA
v_gene: TRBV25-1
abundance: NA
CDR3nt: TGTGCCAGCAGTGAACGGTCAGGGACTAACACCGGGGAGCTGTTTTTT
CDR3aa: CASSERSGTNTGELFF

j_gene: TRBJ2-2
d_gene: NA
v_gene: TRBV6-1
abundance: once
CDR3nt: TGTGCCACCCGACAGGTACCGAACACCGGGGAGCTGTTTTTT
CDR3aa: CATRQVPNTGELFF

j_gene: TRBJ1-2
d_gene: NA
v_gene: TRBV10-3
abundance: NA
CDR3nt: TGTGCCATCAGTGGCGGAACCGTAAAAAGGCTGGGGAGAAACTATGGCTACACCTTC
CDR3aa: CAISGGTVKRLGRNYGYTF

j_gene: TRBJ2-5
d_gene: NA
v_gene: TRBV5-1
abundance: once
CDR3nt: TGCGCCAGCAGCTTGGGACAACAAGAGACCCAGTACTTC
CDR3aa: CASSLGQQETQYF

j_gene: TRBJ2-5
d_gene: NA
v_gene: TRBV7-9
abundance: NA
CDR3nt: TGTGCCAGCAGCTTAGGGGGGGTAGGGGAGACCCAGTACTTC
CDR3aa: CASSLGGVGETQYF

j_gene: TRBJ1-3
d_gene: TRBD1
v_gene: TRBV2
abundance: NA
CDR3nt: TGTGCCAGTTCCGAACAGGGGGACACCATATATTTT
CDR3aa: CASSEQGDTIYF

j_gene: TRBJ2-2
d_gene: NA
v_gene: TRBV18
abundance: once
CDR3nt: TGTGCCAGCTCACCCCCCCCGGGCGGGGAGCTGTTTTTT
CDR3aa: CASSPPPGGELFF

j_gene: TRBJ1-6
d_gene: NA
v_gene: TRBV5-1
abundance: NA
CDR3nt: TGCGCCAGCAGCTTGGCCACCGGTGGCGGATCTGCAGCACCCCTCCACTTT
CDR3aa: CASSLATGGGSAAPLHF

j_gene: TRBJ1-1
d_gene: NA
v_gene: TRBV7-9
abundance: NA
CDR3nt: TGTGCCAGCAGGGGTTTATTGACAGATATGAACACTGAAGCTTTCTTT
CDR3aa: CASRGLLTDMNTEAFF

j_gene: TRBJ2-5
d_gene: NA
v_gene: TRBV4-1
abundance: NA
CDR3nt: TGCGCCAGCAGCCAAGAACTGGCGGGCCAAGAGACCCAGTACTTC
CDR3aa: CASSQELAGQETQYF

j_gene: TRBJ2-5
d_gene: NA
v_gene: TRBV15
abundance: NA
CDR3nt: TGTGCCACCAGCAGAAACAGGGAAGAGACCCAGTACTTC
CDR3aa: CATSRNREETQYF

j_gene: TRBJ2-1
d_gene: TRBD2
v_gene: TRBV13
abundance: once
CDR3nt: TGTGCCAGCAGCTTATATAAGCGGACTAGCGGGAGGGGTATACAGGGTGAGCAGTTCTTC
CDR3aa: CASSLYKRTSGRGIQGEQFF

j_gene: TRBJ1-6
d_gene: TRBD1
v_gene: TRBV15
abundance: NA
CDR3nt: TGTGCCACCAGCAGAGAATACAGGGGGCTAGGTTCACCCCTCCACTTT
CDR3aa: CATSREYRGLGSPLHF

j_gene: TRBJ1-2
d_gene: NA
v_gene: TRBV21-1
abundance: NA
CDR3nt: NA
CDR3aa: CASSQWAWARGNYGYTF

j_gene: TRBJ2-7
d_gene: TRBD1
v_gene: TRBV20-1
abundance: NA
CDR3nt: TGCAGTGGTGGACAGGGGGACGAGCAGTACTTC
CDR3aa: CSGGQGDEQYF

j_gene: TRBJ2-1
d_gene: TRBD2
v_gene: TRBV14
abundance: NA
CDR3nt: TGTGCCAGCAGCCAAGAAATTGGGACTAGTTACAATGAGCAGTTCTTC
CDR3aa: CASSQEIGTSYNEQFF

j_gene: TRBJ2-1
d_gene: NA
v_gene: TRBV7-2
abundance: NA
CDR3nt: TGTGCCAGCAGCCTCTTACGGGGGGAGCAGTTCTTC
CDR3aa: CASSLLRGEQFF

j_gene: TRBJ1-3
d_gene: NA
v_gene: TRBV5-1
abundance: NA
CDR3nt: TGCGCCAGCGGTCATGGAGGTGGGAACACCATATATTTT
CDR3aa: CASGHGGGNTIYF

j_gene: TRBJ2-7
d_gene: TRBD1
v_gene: TRBV29-1
abundance: once
CDR3nt: TGCAGCGTTGGGACAGGGGTCTACGAGCAGTACTTC
CDR3aa: CSVGTGVYEQYF

j_gene: TRBJ2-5
d_gene: TRBD2
v_gene: TRBV12-5
abundance: NA
CDR3nt: TGTGCTAGTGGTCCAGGGACTAGCGGGAGACACCAAGAGACCCAGTACTTC
CDR3aa: CASGPGTSGRHQETQYF